What follows describes a single T cell receptor beta chain. The CDR3 runs 12 residues. Trimming at V came to 8 bases and at J to 7 bases, leaving 6 bases not matched to a gene. Germline CDR1 reads SQVTM; CDR2 reads ANQGSEA. Here immunoSEQ multiplex PCR was the method, and the copy in TCRdb shows in-frame clones only, minus some. The repertoire has some 390,000 clones, about nine tenths of them found once; the top ten carry approximately 1.5%. The sample comes from a study of blood T cell repertoires in COVID-19. The TCR comes from a young woman who had recovered from COVID-19. V usage is TRBV29-1 and J usage is TRBJ1-2; TRBD1 matches 11 bases. The sequenced sample was PBMCs or T cells enriched from blood (not recorded which). This chain's CDR3 is CSTDRGQSGYTF. The CDR3 nucleotides read TGCAGCACGGACAGGGGGCAGAGTGGCTACACCTTC. Drawing the rest from reference TRBV29-1 and TRBJ1-2, the complete variable domain is SAVISQKPSRDICQRGTSLTIQCQVDSQVTMMFWYRQQPGQSLTLIATANQGSEATYESGFVIDKFPISRPNLTFSTLTVSNMSPEDSSIYLCSTDRGQSGYTFGSGTRLTVV.